Given below is one T cell receptor (beta chain) in context. The germline gives CDR1 SNHLY, CDR2 FYNNEI. The CDR3 is made up of 11 amino acids. Trimming left V 6 bases short and J 8 bases short, with 10 bases between. These data belong to a study of blood T cell repertoires in COVID-19. Looking at the study overall: Samples of COVID-19 (acute and convalescent) were obtained from the United States, Italy and Spain. In each case, the material was cDNA or gDNA derived from T cells, B-cell-depleted T cells, or PBMCs.

Authors' processing steps: Amplifying reference gene primers gave estimates of nucleated cell counts. The method was immunoSEQ multiplex PCR; TCRdb's version includes in-frame clones alone and lacks a portion of them. V, J and clone size are taken as reported in that table, and D and trimming were inferred from the DNA itself. The sample shows 100,000 to 120,000 clones, just over 70% of them seen only once. V usage is TRBV2 and J usage is TRBJ1-2; D gene ambiguous. The sample consisted of peripheral blood. The clonotype was recovered from a woman between 40 and 50 years old with acute or convalescent COVID-19. The CDR3 reads CASRDPGGYTF. The CDR3 region has the DNA TGTGCCAGCAGAGACCCCGGGGGCTACACCTTC.